A single sample gave rise to the 27 T cell receptor beta chains below, sequenced in a study of STAT5B mutations in CD4+ large granular lymphocyte leukemia. Clones were read by immunoSEQ multiplex PCR, and TCRdb kept only the in-frame ones, dropping some. The table records about 48,000 clones, 60% to 75% of them present only once. The material sequenced was CD4+ T cells from blood buffy coats. The receptors here all came from a human donor in good health.

V and J are TRBV25-1 and TRBJ1-1; D is unclear. CDR3 length: 16 amino acids. Germline V lookup: CDR1 MGHDK, CDR2 SYGVNS. Trimming stripped 4 bases from V and 1 base from J, with 16 bases between. The CDR3 loop is CASSAPHSAGNTEAFF. The CDR3 nucleotides are TGTGCCAGCAGTGCCCCCCATTCCGCTGGGAACACTGAAGCTTTCTTT.

This clone was detected only a few times. The genes are TRBV2 and TRBJ1-4; no clear D. This CDR3 is 12 amino acids long. The V gene's germline CDR1 is SNHLY and CDR2 FYNNEI. V gave up 7 bases and J gave up 7 bases, with 10 bases separating them. CDR3 residues: CASKGLGEKLFF. The DNA of the CDR3 is TGTGCCAGCAAAGGATTGGGTGAAAAACTGTTTTTT.

V usage is TRBV30 and J usage is TRBJ2-2; D might be TRBD2 (6 bases). Germline values: CDR1 GTSNPN, CDR2 SVGIG (reference sequence). V was cut by 5 bases and J by 1 base, with 11 bases left in between. The CDR3 has 14 residues. The DNA for the CDR3 is TGTGCCTGGGGGAGGACCCTGAACACCGGGGAGCTGTTTTTT. Translated: CAWGRTLNTGELFF.

The sample holds one count of this clone. The chain has TRBV11-3 and TRBJ2-5; no clear D gene. V gave up 0 bases and J gave up 5 bases, with 4 bases separating them. This CDR3 has 12 residues. Per the germline V gene, CDR1 is SGHNT and CDR2 is YENEEA. For the CDR3, the DNA is TGTGCCAGCAGCTTAGATAGGGAGACCCAGTACTTC. Translating it yields CASSLDRETQYF. Looking up the rest from reference TRBV11-3 and TRBJ2-5 gives the full variable domain: EAGVVQSPRYKIIEKKQPVAFWCNPISGHNTLYWYLQNLGQGPELLIRYENEEAVDDSQLPKDRFSAERLKGVDSTLKIQPAELGDSAVYLCASSLDRETQYFGPGTRLLVL.

The V call is TRBV27, the J call TRBJ1-2, with 8 positions matching TRBD1. The CDR3 runs to 13 residues. Germline assignment: CDR1 MNHEY and CDR2 SMNVEV (reference sequence). V trimming: 6 bases; J trimming: 8 bases; junction bases outside the gene matches: 8. CDR3 in amino acids: CASRYGDRSGYTF. CDR3 DNA: TGTGCCAGCAGATATGGGGACAGGTCGGGCTACACCTTC.

This chain joins TRBV6-5 and TRBJ1-5; D not resolved. Trimming removed 10 bases from V and 1 base from J, with 14 bases in between. The CDR3 loop spans 14 amino acids. CDR1 is MNHEY, CDR2 SVGAGI, per germline. The CDR3 coding sequence is TGTGCCACCAAAACAGACGTCAGCAATCAGCCCCAGCATTTT. This encodes CATKTDVSNQPQHF.

This chain connects TRBV28 to TRBJ1-2; 11 bases align to TRBD1. V lost 2 bases, J lost 8 bases, and 7 bases stayed unmatched. The CDR3 totals 15 residues. Looked up from germline, CDR1 is MDHEN and CDR2 is SYDVKM. The CDR3 loop reads CASSLVGQGAVGYTF. CDR3 nucleotides: TGTGCCAGCAGTTTAGTCGGACAGGGGGCGGTGGGCTACACCTTC.

The chain uses TRBV10-1 and TRBJ2-1, with 8 bases lining up with TRBD1. V lost 2 bases and J lost 0; bases outside the gene matches: 3. Germline CDR1 WNHNN, CDR2 SYGVQD (reference sequence). CDR3 size: 16 residues. The CDR3 reads CASSEGQGASYNEQFF. CDR3 DNA sequence: TGCGCCAGCAGTGAGGGACAGGGCGCCTCCTACAATGAGCAGTTCTTC.

This rearrangement joins TRBV5-1 to TRBJ2-3; the D is unclear. V dropped 0 bases and J dropped 2 bases, with 7 bases sitting between them. Germline V gene lookup returns CDR1 SGHRS and CDR2 YFSETQ. This CDR3 is 14 amino acids long. For the CDR3, the DNA is TGCGCCAGCAGCTTGGGGATGACCACAGATACGCAGTATTTT. Protein sequence: CASSLGMTTDTQYF.

The chain joins TRBV28 to TRBJ1-3; TRBD1 is a possible D gene (6 bases). The CDR3 has 14 residues. From germline, CDR1 is MDHEN and CDR2 SYDVKM. V dropped 6 bases and J dropped 5 bases, with 14 bases sitting between them. The CDR3: CASSKQGNRNTIYF. The CDR3 coding sequence is TGTGCCAGCAGCAAACAGGGTAATCGAAACACCATATATTTT.

This clone was seen only once. The chain carries TRBV6-5 and TRBJ1-4, with D maybe TRBD1 (5 bases). In germline, CDR1 is MNHEY, CDR2 SVGAGI. This CDR3 is 15 amino acids long. V lost 2 bases and J 3 bases, leaving 10 bases between the germline ends. The CDR3 DNA reads TGTGCCAGCAGTTACGCAGGGAGGGCTAATGAAAAACTGTTTTTT. It is translated as CASSYAGRANEKLFF.

The chain uses TRBV7-2 and TRBJ1-1; TRBD1 aligns across 8 bases. The germline V gene encodes CDR1 SGHTA and CDR2 FQGNSA. J was trimmed by 4 bases and V by 2 bases; bases with no gene match: 3. The CDR3 covers 14 residues. The CDR3 spells CASSLRDRGTEAFF. CDR3 in DNA: TGTGCCAGCAGCTTACGCGACAGGGGCACTGAAGCTTTCTTT.

This chain joins TRBV4-2 and TRBJ2-2; D gene ambiguous. Between the trimmed V and J ends, which lost 2 bases and 9 bases, there was a span of 13 bases. Germline V lookup: CDR1 LGHNA, CDR2 YNFKEQ. This CDR3 spans 14 amino acids. CDR3 sequence (DNA): TGTGCCAGCAGCCAACTAGGTCAAGCTAGGGAGCTGTTTTTT. It specifies CASSQLGQARELFF.

The rearrangement joins TRBV10-2 to TRBJ1-5; D call uncertain. Germline lookup yields CDR1 WSHSY and CDR2 SAAADI. With 7 bases removed from V and 4 bases from J, the gap between germline ends came to 11 bases. The CDR3 is 13 residues long. The CDR3 bases are TGCGCCAGCACCCCTACTGAGAATCAGCCCCAGCATTTT. Amino acids: CASTPTENQPQHF.

The chain employs TRBV18 and TRBJ2-1; D is uncertain. Between the trimmed V and J ends, which lost 1 base and 8 bases, there was a span of 18 bases. The CDR3 length is 16 residues. Germline V lookup: CDR1 KGHSH, CDR2 LQKENI. CDR3 DNA sequence: TGTGCCAGCTCACCACAGGAACAAGGCACCCGGGATGAGCAGTTCTTC. Protein sequence: CASSPQEQGTRDEQFF.

The sample holds a few counts of this clone. The chain recombines TRBV7-9 with TRBJ2-2, with 8 bases lining up with TRBD1. CDR1 SEHNR and CDR2 FQNEAQ come from the germline V gene (reference sequence). This CDR3 has 15 amino acids. The trim removed 4 bases at V and 5 bases at J, leaving 6 bases unmatched. Here the CDR3 DNA reads TGTGCCAGCAGCTCCGGGACAGGCCTTACCGGGGAGCTGTTTTTT. Its translation: CASSSGTGLTGELFF.

The chain carries TRBV6-5 and TRBJ1-1; tentatively, D is TRBD1 (5 bases). This CDR3 has 15 amino acids. Deletions cut 5 bases from V and 1 base from J, with 14 bases between. The V gene's germline CDR1 is MNHEY and CDR2 SVGAGI. This chain's CDR3 is CASSTGPEGNTEAFF. The CDR3, as DNA: TGTGCCAGCAGTACGGGACCCGAGGGGAACACTGAAGCTTTCTTT.

In this sample, this clone turned up a few times. CDR3 bases: TGTGCCAGCAGTGAAGGACAGGGGGCGGGAGATACGCAGTATTTT. Protein: CASSEGQGAGDTQYF. The chain carries TRBV2 and TRBJ2-3, with 10 bases aligning to TRBD1. The germline V gene encodes CDR1 SNHLY and CDR2 FYNNEI. J was trimmed by 5 bases and V by 1 base; bases with no gene match: 3. This CDR3 spans 15 amino acids.

This rearrangement joins TRBV5-5 to TRBJ2-3, with D hard to call. The germline CDR1 and CDR2 sequences are SGHKS and YYEKEE (reference sequence). The CDR3 is made up of 16 amino acids. Trimming shortened V by 3 bases and J by 1 base, and 15 bases separated the two germline ends. CDR3 sequence: CASSSLGLGGTDTQYF. DNA for the CDR3: TGTGCCAGCAGCTCCCTGGGTCTTGGCGGCACAGATACGCAGTATTTT.

The chain uses TRBV18 and TRBJ1-4; no firm D call. The CDR3 covers 14 residues. V was clipped by 2 bases and J by 7 bases, with 11 bases between them. Germline V gene data show CDR1 as KGHSH and CDR2 as LQKENI. The CDR3 bases are TGTGCCAGCTCACCATCTCCGGAGGGTGAAAAACTGTTTTTT. It yields the protein CASSPSPEGEKLFF. Full variable domain (missing parts from reference TRBV18 and TRBJ1-4): NAGVMQNPRHLVRRRGQEARLRCSPMKGHSHVYWYRQLPEEGLKFMVYLQKENIIDESGMPKERFSAEFPKEGPSILRIQQVVRGDSAAYFCASSPSPEGEKLFFGSGTQLSVL.

The rearrangement joins TRBV7-2 to TRBJ2-5, with D unresolved. The germline V gene encodes CDR1 SGHTA and CDR2 FQGNSA. This CDR3 spans 13 amino acids. With 1 base removed from V and 9 bases from J, the gap between germline ends came to 12 bases. The CDR3 DNA reads as TGTGCCAGCAGCTTAGACCCCCCGCAGGCCCAGTACTTC. It encodes CASSLDPPQAQYF.

The V gene is TRBV29-1, the J gene TRBJ2-7; D ambiguous. Between the trimmed V and J ends, which lost 4 bases and 6 bases, there was a span of 7 bases. The CDR3 is made up of 10 amino acids. CDR1 and CDR2 (germline): SQVTM, ANQGSEA. The CDR3 region is CSVVAGEQYF. The CDR3 nucleotides read TGCAGCGTTGTCGCCGGCGAGCAGTACTTC.

The chain carries TRBV9 and TRBJ2-2; TRBD1 matches 8 bases. Looked up from germline, CDR1 is SGDLS and CDR2 is YYNGEE. V lost 5 bases and J lost 2; bases outside the gene matches: 5. The CDR3 loop spans 15 amino acids. CDR3 in DNA: TGTGCCAGCAGACCCAGGGGGCCTAACACCGGGGAGCTGTTTTTT. Translating gives CASRPRGPNTGELFF.

The gene calls are TRBV5-1 and TRBJ2-5; D not resolved. Trimming removed 0 bases at V and 1 base at J, with 7 bases between. The length of the CDR3 is 14 residues. Germline values: CDR1 SGHRS, CDR2 YFSETQ. For the CDR3, the DNA is TGCGCCAGCAGCTTGGGGTCGGGCCAAGAGACCCAGTACTTC. The encoded protein is CASSLGSGQETQYF.

Concerning this clone itself: Other nucleotide sequences from this sample produce the same CDR3. The CDR3 nucleotides are TGTGCCAGTAGTATTGGGGAACGTCAGCCCCAGCATTTT. This codes for CASSIGERQPQHF. The chain uses TRBV19 and TRBJ1-5; D unresolved. V lost 3 bases to trimming and J lost 6 bases, with 9 bases between them. Germline V gene sequence: CDR1 LNHDA, CDR2 SQIVND (reference sequence). This CDR3 is built from 13 residues.

This chain connects TRBV7-8 to TRBJ2-7; 7 positions agree with TRBD2. The CDR3 extends over 14 amino acids. Losses at the gene ends were 0 bases for V and 4 bases for J; bases not matched to a gene: 3. Germline loops: CDR1 SGHVS, CDR2 FQNEAQ. CDR3 sequence (DNA): TGTGCCAGCAGCTTAGCGGGACTACTGTACGAGCAGTACGTC. Translating it yields CASSLAGLLYEQYV.

This clone has only a few counts. The chain combines TRBV5-1 with TRBJ1-4; 9 positions agree with TRBD1. Germline values: CDR1 SGHRS, CDR2 YFSETQ. V was pared by 4 bases and J by 8 bases, with 3 bases of the junction left unmatched. The length of the CDR3 is 13 residues. The CDR3, as DNA: TGCGCCAGCAGCCAAGGGACAGGGGAAAAACTGTTTTTT. It translates to CASSQGTGEKLFF. Complete variable domain (other parts from reference TRBV5-1 and TRBJ1-4): KAGVTQTPRYLIKTRGQQVTLSCSPISGHRSVSWYQQTPGQGLQFLFEYFSETQRNKGNFPGRFSGRQFSNSRSEMNVSTLELGDSALYLCASSQGTGEKLFFGSGTQLSVL.